Sequencing of this T cell receptor beta chain was carried out in a study of PD-L1 blockade in urothelial cancer. The wider study: Blood was subjected to analysis at 3 weeks (second dose) and 6 weeks following treatment start. Each blood sample yielded a median of about 130,000 T cells.

Every PCR received spiked-in synthetic TCR analog templates. TCRdb's table, derived via immunoSEQ multiplex PCR, lists solely in-frame clones and lacks some. The sample holds more than 55,000 clones, around 84% seen once. The V gene lost 5 bases and the J gene lost 5 bases, with 21 bases spanning the gap. The length of the CDR3 is 16 residues. The V gene's germline CDR1 is SGHTA and CDR2 FQGTGA. Per patient, between 1 and 8 samples were collected at pretreatment and on-treatment time points. The sample consisted of PBMCs, taken around atezolizumab (anti-PD-L1) treatment. The origin of this receptor is a man in his forties or fifties with urothelial cancer. The chain recombines TRBV7-3 with TRBJ1-2, with D unclear. This CDR3 is CASSAKGRFDGYGYTF. The CDR3, as DNA: TGTGCCAGCAGCGCCAAAGGGAGGTTCGACGGGTATGGCTACACCTTC.